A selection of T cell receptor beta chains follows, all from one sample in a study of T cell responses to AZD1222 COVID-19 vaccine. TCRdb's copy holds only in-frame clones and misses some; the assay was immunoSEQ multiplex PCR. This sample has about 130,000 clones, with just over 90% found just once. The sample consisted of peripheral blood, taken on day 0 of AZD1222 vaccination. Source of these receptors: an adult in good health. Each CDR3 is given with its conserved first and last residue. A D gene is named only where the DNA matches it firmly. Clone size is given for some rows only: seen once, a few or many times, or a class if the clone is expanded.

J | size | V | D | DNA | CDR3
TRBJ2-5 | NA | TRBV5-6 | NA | TGTGCCAGCAGCGATGCCCCAGGCGAGACCCAGTACTTC | CASSDAPGETQYF
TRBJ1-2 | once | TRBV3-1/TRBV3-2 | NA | TGTGCCAGCAGCCAGGGCCCCAAGGGGTTTCGCTATGGCTACACCTTC | CASSQGPKGFRYGYTF
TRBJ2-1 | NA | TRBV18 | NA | TGTGCCAGCTCACCAAAGACCCAGGTCAATGAGCAGTTCTTC | CASSPKTQVNEQFF
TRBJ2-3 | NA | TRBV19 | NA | TGTGCCAGTAGTTACCGGGGGGCATCTGATACGCAGTATTTT | CASSYRGASDTQYF
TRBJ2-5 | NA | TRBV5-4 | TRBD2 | TGTGCCAGCAGCTTAGGGACTAGCGGGAGCCAAGAGACCCAGTACTTC | CASSLGTSGSQETQYF
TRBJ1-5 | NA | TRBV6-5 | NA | TGTGCCAGCAGTTACTCGATAGCTAATCAGCCCCAGCATTTT | CASSYSIANQPQHF
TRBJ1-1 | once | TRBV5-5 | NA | TGTGCCAGCAGCTTGACAGGGTGGTTGGGGACTGAAGCTTTCTTT | CASSLTGWLGTEAFF
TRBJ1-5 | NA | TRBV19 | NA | TGTGCCAGTTTAGTTACAGGCGGGAGCAATCAGCCCCAGCATTTT | CASLVTGGSNQPQHF
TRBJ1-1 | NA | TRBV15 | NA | TGTGCCACCAGCAGGGAGCCAGGGGAATGGACTGAAGCTTTCTTT | CATSREPGEWTEAFF
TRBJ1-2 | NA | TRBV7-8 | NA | TGTGCCAGCAGCTTAATCCGGGACCCGGGGAACTATGGCTACACCTTC | CASSLIRDPGNYGYTF
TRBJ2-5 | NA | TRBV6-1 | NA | TGTGCCAGCAGTGGGATAATTTGGGACCTTAAAGAGACCCAGTACTTC | CASSGIIWDLKETQYF
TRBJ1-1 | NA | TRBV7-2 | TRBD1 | TGTGCCAGCAGCAAACAGGGGATGAACACTGAAGCTTTCTTT | CASSKQGMNTEAFF
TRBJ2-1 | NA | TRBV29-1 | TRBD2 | TGCAGCGTTGTCTCTAGCGGGTACAATGAGCAGTTCTTC | CSVVSSGYNEQFF
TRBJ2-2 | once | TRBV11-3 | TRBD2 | TGTGCCAGCAGCTTAACTAGCGCGAACACCGGGGAGCTGTTTTTT | CASSLTSANTGELFF
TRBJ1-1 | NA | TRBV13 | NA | TGTGCCAGCAGCTGGTACAGGGTTTGGACTGAAGCTTTCTTT | CASSWYRVWTEAFF
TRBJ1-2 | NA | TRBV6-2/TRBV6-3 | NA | TGTGCCAGCAGTTCAGGGACACCCAACTATGGCTACACCTTC | CASSSGTPNYGYTF
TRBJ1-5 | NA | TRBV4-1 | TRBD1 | TGCGCCAGCAGCGTAAGTGATGGGACAGGGATAGGTCAGCCCCAGCATTTT | CASSVSDGTGIGQPQHF
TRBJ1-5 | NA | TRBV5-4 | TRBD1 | TGTGCCAGCAGCCGACAGGGGCGCAATCAGCCCCAGCATTTT | CASSRQGRNQPQHF
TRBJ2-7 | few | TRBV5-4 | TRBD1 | TGTGCCAGCAGCGGGATGGGACAGGCAAGCTACGAGCAGTACTTC | CASSGMGQASYEQYF
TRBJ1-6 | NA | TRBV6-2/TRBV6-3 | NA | TGTGCCAGCAGTTATAGGGAGGCGGGAAATTCACCCCTCCACTTT | CASSYREAGNSPLHF
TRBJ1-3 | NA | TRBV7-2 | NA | TGTGCCAGCAGCTTAGAGGTGCCGGAGGGTCTTGAAAACACCATATATTTT | CASSLEVPEGLENTIYF
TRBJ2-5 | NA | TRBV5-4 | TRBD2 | TGTGCCAGCAGCTCTAGCGGGGGGGCCCCCCTCCAAGAGACCCAGTACTTC | CASSSSGGAPLQETQYF
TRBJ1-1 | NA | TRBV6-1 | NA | TGTGCCAGCAGTGAAAGCGGGGGGCGGACTGAAGCTTTCTTT | CASSESGGRTEAFF
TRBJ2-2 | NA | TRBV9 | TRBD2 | TGTGCCAGCAGCGTCTTAGCGGGGGCGAACACCGGGGAGCTGTTTTTT | CASSVLAGANTGELFF
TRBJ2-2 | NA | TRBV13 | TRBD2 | TGTGCCAGCAGCTTGGGAGGGAGGAACACCGGGGAGCTGTTTTTT | CASSLGGRNTGELFF
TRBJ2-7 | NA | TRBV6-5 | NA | TGTGCCAGCAGTTACGCGACAGATCCAGAGCAGTACTTC | CASSYATDPEQYF
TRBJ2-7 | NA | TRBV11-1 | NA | TGTGCCAGCAGCTTAGCCCCGTACGAGCAGTACTTC | CASSLAPYEQYF
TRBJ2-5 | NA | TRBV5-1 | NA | TGCGCCAGCACCAGGCAGGTCCTAGGGTCGGAAGAGACCCAGTACTTC | CASTRQVLGSEETQYF
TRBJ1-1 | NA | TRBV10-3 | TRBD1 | TGTGCCATCGGAGAAACAGGGGGGGACACTGAAGCTTTCTTT | CAIGETGGDTEAFF
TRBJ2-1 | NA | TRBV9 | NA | TGTGCCAGCAGCCCCCTCCGCCCACCTGAGCAGTTCTTC | CASSPLRPPEQFF
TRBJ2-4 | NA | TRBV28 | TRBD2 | TGTGCCAGCGGAGCGGGGGGCCCCTTTCTAGCCAAAAACATTCAGTACTTC | CASGAGGPFLAKNIQYF
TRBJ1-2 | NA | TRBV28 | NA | TGTGCCAGCCGCAGCGCAGGGGAAAACTATGGCTACACCTTC | CASRSAGENYGYTF
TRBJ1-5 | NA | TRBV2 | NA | TGTGCCAGCAGTGAAGCCCCTCGCGATCGGCCCCAGCATTTT | CASSEAPRDRPQHF
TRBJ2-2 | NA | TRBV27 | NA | TGTGCCAGCAGTTTATGGGTCTTGGGCCGGAACACCGGGGAGCTGTTTTTT | CASSLWVLGRNTGELFF
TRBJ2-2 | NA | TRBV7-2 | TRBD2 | TGTGCCAGCAGCTCCTCAAAACTAGCGGGGGAAACCGGGGAGCTGTTTTTT | CASSSSKLAGETGELFF
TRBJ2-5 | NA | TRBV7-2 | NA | TGTGCCAGCAGCTTAGTCGCGGCGGAGACCCAGTACTTC | CASSLVAAETQYF
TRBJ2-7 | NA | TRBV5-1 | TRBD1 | TGCGCCAGCAGGGACAGGAGCTACGAGCAGTACTTC | CASRDRSYEQYF
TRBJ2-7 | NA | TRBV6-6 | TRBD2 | TGTGCCAGCGGTATAGCGGGGGCGCCCTCCTACGAGCAGTACTTC | CASGIAGAPSYEQYF
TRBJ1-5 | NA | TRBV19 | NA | TGTGCCAGTAGTATAAACCCAGGTAGACAGCCCCAGCATTTT | CASSINPGRQPQHF
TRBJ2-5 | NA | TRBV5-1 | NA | TGCGCCAGCAGCTCCTCCCTCTCGACTGAGGAGACCCAGTACTTC | CASSSSLSTEETQYF
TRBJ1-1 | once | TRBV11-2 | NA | TGTGCCAGCAGCTTGAGTGGGGAGACTGAAGCTTTCTTT | CASSLSGETEAFF
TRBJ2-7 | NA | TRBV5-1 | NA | TGCGCCAGCAGCTTGGACAGTTACTACGAGCAGTACTTC | CASSLDSYYEQYF
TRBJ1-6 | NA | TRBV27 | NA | TGTGCCAGCACTATTCAGGGAGGGACAAATTCACCCCTCCACTTT | CASTIQGGTNSPLHF
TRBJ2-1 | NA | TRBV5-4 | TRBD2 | TGTGCCAGCAGTTTGGTGCCTAGCGGGAGGCTGTACAATGAGCAGTTCTTC | CASSLVPSGRLYNEQFF
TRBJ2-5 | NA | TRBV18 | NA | TGTGCCAGCTCGCCGGAGGCCAGGGGCCAAGAGACCCAGTACTTC | CASSPEARGQETQYF
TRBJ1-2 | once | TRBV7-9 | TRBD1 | TGTGCCAGCAGCGTTCGACAGACAGGGCTGGATGGCTACACCTTC | CASSVRQTGLDGYTF
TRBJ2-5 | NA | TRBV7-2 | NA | TGTGCCAGCAGCCTTATAGCCCGGGGGGAGACCCAGTACTTC | CASSLIARGETQYF
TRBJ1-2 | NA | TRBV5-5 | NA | TGTGCCAGCAGACTCGGACAGAACCTAAACTATGGCTACACCTTC | CASRLGQNLNYGYTF
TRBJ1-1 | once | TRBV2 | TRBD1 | TGTGCCAGCAGTTCGGACAGGGGGGTCACTGAAGCTTTCTTT | CASSSDRGVTEAFF
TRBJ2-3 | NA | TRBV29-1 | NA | TGCAGCGTTGTCAGCGTAGGTACAGATACGCAGTATTTT | CSVVSVGTDTQYF
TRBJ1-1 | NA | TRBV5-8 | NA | TGTGCCAGCAGCGGGGGACACGAACAGAGGTCGGTCACCCTTTACCGGGGTTTCTTT | CASSGGHEQRSVTLYRGFF
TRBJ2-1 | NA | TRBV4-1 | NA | TGCGCCAGCAGCCAAGCCGGGGCCGGCAATGAGCAGTTCTTC | CASSQAGAGNEQFF